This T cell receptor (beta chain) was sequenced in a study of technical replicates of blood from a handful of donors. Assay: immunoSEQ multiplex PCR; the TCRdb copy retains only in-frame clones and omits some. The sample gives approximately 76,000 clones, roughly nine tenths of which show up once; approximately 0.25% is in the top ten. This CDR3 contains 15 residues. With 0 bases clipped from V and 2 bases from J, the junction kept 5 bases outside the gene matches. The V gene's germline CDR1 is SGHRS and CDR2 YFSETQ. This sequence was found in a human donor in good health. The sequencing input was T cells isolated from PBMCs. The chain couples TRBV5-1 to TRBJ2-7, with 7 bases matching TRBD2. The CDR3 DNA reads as TGCGCCAGCAGCTTGGGTGGGCGGGGGACCTACGAGCAGTACTTC. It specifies CASSLGGRGTYEQYF.